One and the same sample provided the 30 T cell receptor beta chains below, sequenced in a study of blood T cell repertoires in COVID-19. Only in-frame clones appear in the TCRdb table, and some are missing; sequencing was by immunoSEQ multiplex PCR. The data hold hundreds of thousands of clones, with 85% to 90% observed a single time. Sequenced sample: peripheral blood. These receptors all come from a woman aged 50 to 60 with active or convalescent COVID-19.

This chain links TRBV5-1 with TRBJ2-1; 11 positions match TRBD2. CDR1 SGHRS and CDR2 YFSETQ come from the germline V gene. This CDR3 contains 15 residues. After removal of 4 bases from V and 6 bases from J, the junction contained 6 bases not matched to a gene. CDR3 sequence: CASSRTSGGSNEQFF. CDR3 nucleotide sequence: TGCGCCAGCAGCCGTACTAGCGGGGGTAGCAATGAGCAGTTCTTC.

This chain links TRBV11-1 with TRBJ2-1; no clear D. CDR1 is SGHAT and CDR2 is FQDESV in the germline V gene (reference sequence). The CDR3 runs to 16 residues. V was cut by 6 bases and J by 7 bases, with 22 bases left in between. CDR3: CASSHVVFGRRNEQFF. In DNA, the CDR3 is TGTGCCAGCAGTCACGTCGTGTTTGGGCGTCGGAATGAGCAGTTCTTC. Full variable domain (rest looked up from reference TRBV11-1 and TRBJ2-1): EAEVAQSPRYKITEKSQAVAFWCDPISGHATLYWYRQILGQGPELLVQFQDESVVDDSQLPKDRFSAERLKGVDSTLKIQPAELGDSAMYLCASSHVVFGRRNEQFFGPGTRLTVL.

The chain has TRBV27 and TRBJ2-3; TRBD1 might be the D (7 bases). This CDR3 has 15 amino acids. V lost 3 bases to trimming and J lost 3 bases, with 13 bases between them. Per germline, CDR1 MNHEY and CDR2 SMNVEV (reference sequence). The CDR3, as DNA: TGTGCCAGCAGTTTTTGGGCAGGGGGGACAGATACGCAGTATTTT. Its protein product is CASSFWAGGTDTQYF.

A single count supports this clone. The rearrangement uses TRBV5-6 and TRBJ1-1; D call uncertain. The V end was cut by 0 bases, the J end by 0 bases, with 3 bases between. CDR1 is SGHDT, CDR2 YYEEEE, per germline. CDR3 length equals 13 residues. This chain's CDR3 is CASSLALNTEAFF. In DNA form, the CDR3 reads TGTGCCAGCAGCTTGGCGTTGAACACTGAAGCTTTCTTT.

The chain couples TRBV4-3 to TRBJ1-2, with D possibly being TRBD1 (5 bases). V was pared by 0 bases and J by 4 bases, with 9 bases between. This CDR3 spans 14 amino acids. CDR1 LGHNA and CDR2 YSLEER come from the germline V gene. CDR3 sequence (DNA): TGCGCCAGCAGCCAAGATTCAGGGTTCTATGGCTACACCTTC. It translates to CASSQDSGFYGYTF.

The CDR3: CASSKTTGQVGNQPQHF. The CDR3 DNA is TGTGCCAGTAGTAAAACGACAGGGCAGGTGGGCAATCAGCCCCAGCATTTT. The rearrangement links TRBV19 to TRBJ1-5, with TRBD1 identical over 7 bases. The CDR3 is 17 amino acids. Germline V gives CDR1 LNHDA, CDR2 SQIVND (reference sequence). J gave up 2 bases and V 4 bases, and 11 bases lay outside the gene matches.

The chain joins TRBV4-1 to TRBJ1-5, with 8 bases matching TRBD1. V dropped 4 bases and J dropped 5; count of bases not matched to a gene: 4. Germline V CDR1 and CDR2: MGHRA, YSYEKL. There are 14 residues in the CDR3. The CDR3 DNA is TGCGCCAGCAGCCGCGGACAGGGCGATCAGCCCCAGCATTTT. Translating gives CASSRGQGDQPQHF.

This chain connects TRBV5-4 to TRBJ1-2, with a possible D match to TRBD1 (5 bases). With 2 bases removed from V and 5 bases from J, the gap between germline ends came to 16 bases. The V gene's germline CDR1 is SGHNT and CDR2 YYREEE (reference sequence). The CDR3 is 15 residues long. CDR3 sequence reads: CASSFDWIRGYGYTF. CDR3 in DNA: TGTGCCAGCAGCTTCGATTGGATAAGGGGTTATGGCTACACCTTC.

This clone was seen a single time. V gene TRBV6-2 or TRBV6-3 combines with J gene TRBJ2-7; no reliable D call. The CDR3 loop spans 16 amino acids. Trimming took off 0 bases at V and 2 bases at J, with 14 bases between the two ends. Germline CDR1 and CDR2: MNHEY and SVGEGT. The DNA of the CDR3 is TGTGCCAGCAGTTACTCGAAGACCTCAGGCCCCTACGAGCAGTACTTC. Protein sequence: CASSYSKTSGPYEQYF.

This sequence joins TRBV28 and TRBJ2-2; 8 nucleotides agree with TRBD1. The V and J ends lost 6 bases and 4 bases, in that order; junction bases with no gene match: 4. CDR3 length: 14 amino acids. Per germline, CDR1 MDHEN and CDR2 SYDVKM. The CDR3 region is CASRPGQATGELFF. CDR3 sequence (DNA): TGTGCCAGCAGGCCGGGACAGGCCACCGGGGAGCTGTTTTTT.

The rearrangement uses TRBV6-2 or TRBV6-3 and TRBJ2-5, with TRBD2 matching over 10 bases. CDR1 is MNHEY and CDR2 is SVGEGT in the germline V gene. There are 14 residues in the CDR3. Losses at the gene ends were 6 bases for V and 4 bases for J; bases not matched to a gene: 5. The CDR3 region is CASSPGLAAETQYF. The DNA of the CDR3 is TGTGCCAGCAGCCCCGGACTAGCGGCAGAGACCCAGTACTTC.

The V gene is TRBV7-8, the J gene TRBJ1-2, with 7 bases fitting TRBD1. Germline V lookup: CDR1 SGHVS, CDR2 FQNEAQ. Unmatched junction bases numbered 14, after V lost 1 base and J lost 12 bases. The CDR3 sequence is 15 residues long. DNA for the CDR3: TGTGCCAGCAGCTTAGACAGGGGAGGCTGGGGTGGGGACACCTTC. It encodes CASSLDRGGWGGDTF.

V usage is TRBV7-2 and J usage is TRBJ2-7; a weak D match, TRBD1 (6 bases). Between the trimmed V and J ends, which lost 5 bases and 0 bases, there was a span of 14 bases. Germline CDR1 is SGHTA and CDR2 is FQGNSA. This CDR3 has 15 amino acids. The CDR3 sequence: CASSPGTIYSYEQYF. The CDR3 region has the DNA TGTGCCAGCAGCCCGGGGACAATTTACTCCTACGAGCAGTACTTC.

This CDR3 is CASSYDRVNTEAFF. DNA of the CDR3: TGTGCCAGCAGTTACGACAGGGTGAACACTGAAGCTTTCTTT. The chain combines TRBV6-5 with TRBJ1-1; 7 nucleotides agree with TRBD1. The CDR3 has 14 residues. With 2 bases clipped from V and 0 bases from J, the junction kept 0 bases outside the gene matches. Germline CDR1 and CDR2: MNHEY and SVGAGI.

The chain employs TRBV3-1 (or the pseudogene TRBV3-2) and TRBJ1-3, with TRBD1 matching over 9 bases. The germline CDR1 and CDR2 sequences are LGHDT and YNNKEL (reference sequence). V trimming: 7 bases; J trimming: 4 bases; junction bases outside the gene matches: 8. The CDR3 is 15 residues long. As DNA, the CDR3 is TGTGCCAGCAACCCTGGACAGGGGTTAGGAAACACCATATATTTT. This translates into CASNPGQGLGNTIYF.

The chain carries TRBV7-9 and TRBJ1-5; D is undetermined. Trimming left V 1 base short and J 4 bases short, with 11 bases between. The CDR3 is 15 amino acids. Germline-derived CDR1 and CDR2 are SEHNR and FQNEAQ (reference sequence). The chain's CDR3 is CASSLEKGGNQPQHF. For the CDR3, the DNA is TGTGCCAGCAGCTTAGAGAAGGGAGGGAATCAGCCCCAGCATTTT.

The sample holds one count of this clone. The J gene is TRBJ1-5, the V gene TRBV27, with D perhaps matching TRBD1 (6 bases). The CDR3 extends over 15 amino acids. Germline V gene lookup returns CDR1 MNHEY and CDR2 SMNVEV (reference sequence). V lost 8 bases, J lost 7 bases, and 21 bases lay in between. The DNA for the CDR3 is TGTGCCAGCGGAGAAAAACAGGGTTCCGGGCAGCCCCAGCATTTT. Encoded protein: CASGEKQGSGQPQHF.

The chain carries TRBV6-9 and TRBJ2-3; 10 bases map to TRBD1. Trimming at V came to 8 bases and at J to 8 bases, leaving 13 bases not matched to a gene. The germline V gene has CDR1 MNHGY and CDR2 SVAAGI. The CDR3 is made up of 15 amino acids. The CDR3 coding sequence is TGTGCCAGCGCAACGCGGGACAGGGGTTCCTCTACGCAGTATTTT. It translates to CASATRDRGSSTQYF.

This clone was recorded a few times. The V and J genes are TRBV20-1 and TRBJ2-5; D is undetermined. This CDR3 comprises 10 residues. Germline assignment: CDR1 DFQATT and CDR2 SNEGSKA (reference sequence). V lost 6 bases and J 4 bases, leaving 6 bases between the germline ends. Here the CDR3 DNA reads TGCAGTGCCGAGAGAGAGACCCAGTACTTC. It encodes CSAERETQYF.

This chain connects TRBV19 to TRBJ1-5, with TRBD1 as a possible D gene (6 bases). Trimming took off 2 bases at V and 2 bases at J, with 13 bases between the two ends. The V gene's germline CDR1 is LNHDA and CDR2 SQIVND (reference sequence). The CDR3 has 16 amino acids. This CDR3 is CASSIRVGAGNQPQHF. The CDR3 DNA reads TGTGCCAGTAGTATACGGGTGGGGGCCGGCAATCAGCCCCAGCATTTT. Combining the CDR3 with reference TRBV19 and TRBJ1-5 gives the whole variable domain DGGITQSPKYLFRKEGQNVTLSCEQNLNHDAMYWYRQDPGQGLRLIYYSQIVNDFQKGDIAEGYSVSREKKESFPLTVTSAQKNPTAFYLCASSIRVGAGNQPQHFGDGTRLSIL.

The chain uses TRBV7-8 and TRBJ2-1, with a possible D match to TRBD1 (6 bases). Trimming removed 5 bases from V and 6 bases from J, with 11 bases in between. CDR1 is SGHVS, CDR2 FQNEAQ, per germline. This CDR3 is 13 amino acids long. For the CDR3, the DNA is TGTGCCAGCAGCACCGACAGGATCAATGAGCAGTTCTTC. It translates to CASSTDRINEQFF.

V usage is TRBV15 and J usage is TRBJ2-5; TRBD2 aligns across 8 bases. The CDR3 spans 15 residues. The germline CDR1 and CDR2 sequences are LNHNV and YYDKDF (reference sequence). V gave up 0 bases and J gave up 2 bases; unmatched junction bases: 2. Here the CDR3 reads CATSREGGGQETQYF. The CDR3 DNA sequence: TGTGCCACCAGCAGAGAGGGCGGGGGGCAAGAGACCCAGTACTTC.

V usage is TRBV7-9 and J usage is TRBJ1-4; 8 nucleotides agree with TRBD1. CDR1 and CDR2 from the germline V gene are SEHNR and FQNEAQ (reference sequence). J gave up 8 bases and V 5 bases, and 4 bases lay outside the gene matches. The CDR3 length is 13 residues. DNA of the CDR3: TGTGCCAGCAGCAGGACAGGGCGCGAAAAACTGTTTTTT. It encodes CASSRTGREKLFF. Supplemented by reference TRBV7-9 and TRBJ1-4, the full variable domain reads DTGVSQNPRHKITKRGQNVTFRCDPISEHNRLYWYRQTLGQGPEFLTYFQNEAQLEKSRLLSDRFSAERPKGSFSTLEIQRTEQGDSAMYLCASSRTGREKLFFGSGTQLSVL.

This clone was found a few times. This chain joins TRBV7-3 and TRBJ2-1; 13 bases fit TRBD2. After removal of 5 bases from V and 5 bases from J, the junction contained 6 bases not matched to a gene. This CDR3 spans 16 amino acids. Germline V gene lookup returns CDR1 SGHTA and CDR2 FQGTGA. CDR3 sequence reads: CASSRVGTSGNNEQFF. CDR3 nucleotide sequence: TGTGCCAGCAGCCGCGTCGGGACTAGCGGGAACAATGAGCAGTTCTTC.

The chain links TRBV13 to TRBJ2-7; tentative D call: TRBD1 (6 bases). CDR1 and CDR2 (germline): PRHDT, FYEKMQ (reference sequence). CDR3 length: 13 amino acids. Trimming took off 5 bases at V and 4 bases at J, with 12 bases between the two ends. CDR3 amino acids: CASSADSRYEQYF. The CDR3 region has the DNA TGTGCCAGCAGCGCGGACAGCCGGTACGAGCAGTACTTC.

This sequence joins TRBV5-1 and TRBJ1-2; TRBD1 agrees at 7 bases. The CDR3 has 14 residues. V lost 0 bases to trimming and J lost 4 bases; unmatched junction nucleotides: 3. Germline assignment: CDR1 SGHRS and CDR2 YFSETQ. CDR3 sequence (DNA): TGCGCCAGCAGCTTGGGGGACAGCGCCTATGGCTACACCTTC. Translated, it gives CASSLGDSAYGYTF.

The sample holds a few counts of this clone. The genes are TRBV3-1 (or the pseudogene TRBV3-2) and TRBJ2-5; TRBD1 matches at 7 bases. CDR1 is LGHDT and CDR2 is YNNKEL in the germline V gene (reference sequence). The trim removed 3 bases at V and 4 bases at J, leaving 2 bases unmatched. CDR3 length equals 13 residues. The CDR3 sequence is CASSQNRGETQYF. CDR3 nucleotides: TGTGCCAGCAGCCAGAACAGGGGAGAGACCCAGTACTTC.

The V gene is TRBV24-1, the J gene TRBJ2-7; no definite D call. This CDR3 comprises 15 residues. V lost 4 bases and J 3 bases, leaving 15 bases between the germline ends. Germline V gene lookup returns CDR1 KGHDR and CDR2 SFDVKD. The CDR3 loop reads CATSDSATLSYEQYF. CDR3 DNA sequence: TGTGCCACCAGTGACAGCGCGACTTTGAGCTACGAGCAGTACTTC.

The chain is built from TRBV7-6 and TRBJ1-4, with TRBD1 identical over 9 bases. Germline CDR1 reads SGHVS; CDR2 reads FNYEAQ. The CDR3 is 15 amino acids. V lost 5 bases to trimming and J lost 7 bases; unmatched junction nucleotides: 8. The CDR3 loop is CASSLKGQGGEKLFF. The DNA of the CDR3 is TGTGCCAGCAGCCTTAAGGGACAGGGAGGTGAAAAACTGTTTTTT.

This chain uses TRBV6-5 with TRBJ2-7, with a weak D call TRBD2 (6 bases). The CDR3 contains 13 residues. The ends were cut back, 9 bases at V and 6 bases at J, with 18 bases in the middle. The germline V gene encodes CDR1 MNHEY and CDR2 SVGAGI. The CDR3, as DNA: TGTGCCAGACCCCCCCAGCGGGCCTCCGAGCAGTACTTC. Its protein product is CARPPQRASEQYF.